This T cell receptor beta chain was profiled in a study of blood T cell repertoires in COVID-19. Study context: The United States, Italy and Spain provided the acute and convalescent COVID-19 samples. T cells, B-cell-depleted T cells, or PBMCs provided the cDNA or gDNA that served as material.

Here immunoSEQ multiplex PCR was the method, and the copy in TCRdb shows in-frame clones only, minus some. Of over 110,000 clones in the sample, over 75% are singletons; the top ten hold approximately 1.8%. Germline CDR1 MGHDK, CDR2 SYGVNS. The germline V and J ends were trimmed by 2 bases and 1 base, with 11 bases remaining between them. The CDR3 contains 15 residues. The V call is TRBV25-1, the J call TRBJ1-1, with D perhaps TRBD1 (5 bases). The sample taken for sequencing was peripheral blood. The origin of this receptor is a man aged 65 to 79 with acute or convalescent COVID-19. The CDR3, as DNA: TGTGCCAGCAGTGAAGGATGGGGCGCGAACACTGAAGCTTTCTTT. This translates into CASSEGWGANTEAFF.